The 24 T cell receptor beta chains presented below share a single source sample, sequenced in a study of early T cells in non-severe SARS-CoV-2 infection. TCRdb analysed the 5' RACE reads with MiXCR anew, one entry per CDR3 protein. This sample carries 88,000 or so distinct CDR3 sequences, 14% to 15% of them seen once, and the ten largest clones take 4.5% to 7%. The source material was whole blood. These receptors came from an adult who was a healthcare worker with PCR-confirmed SARS-CoV-2 infection or an uninfected control (not recorded which).

This clonotype was recorded at least ten times. The chain recombines TRBV7-2 with TRBJ1-2, with unresolved D. The CDR3 has 16 amino acids. With 1 base removed from V and 3 bases from J, the gap between germline ends came to 15 bases. Germline lookup yields CDR1 SGHTA and CDR2 FQGNSA. The CDR3 bases are TGTGCCAGCAGCTTAGGTCCCCAAGAAGCGTACTATGGCTACACCTTC. Protein sequence: CASSLGPQEAYYGYTF.

The chain employs TRBV5-5 and TRBJ2-3; D unresolved. This CDR3 contains 15 residues. Trimming removed 2 bases at V and 4 bases at J, with 14 bases between. Germline CDR1 is SGHKS and CDR2 is YYEKEE (reference sequence). The CDR3 DNA reads as TGTGCCAGCAGCTTCAGCCCAGTTCCCTCAGATACGCAGTATTTT. This encodes CASSFSPVPSDTQYF.

This clonotype occurred a few times. The chain recombines TRBV2 with TRBJ2-5; D is undetermined. CDR1 and CDR2 from the germline V gene are SNHLY and FYNNEI. CDR3 length: 18 amino acids. V lost 4 bases to trimming and J lost 2 bases, with 23 bases between them. The CDR3 here is CASSGKQTIITLQETQYF. The DNA for the CDR3 is TGTGCCAGCAGTGGTAAACAGACCATTATAACGCTACAAGAGACCCAGTACTTC.

In its sample, this clonotype was seen a few times. The genes are TRBV11-2 and TRBJ2-1, with TRBD2 matching over 11 bases. Germline-derived CDR1 and CDR2 are SGHAT and FQNNGV. J was trimmed by 1 base and V by 8 bases; bases with no gene match: 10. The CDR3 spans 17 residues. The CDR3 loop is CASAKQIAGGSYNEQFF. CDR3 nucleotide sequence: TGTGCCAGCGCAAAACAAATAGCGGGAGGGTCCTACAATGAGCAGTTCTTC.

The chain carries TRBV29-1 and TRBJ1-5; TRBD1 might be the D (6 bases). The germline V and J ends were trimmed by 7 bases and 4 bases, with 14 bases remaining between them. CDR1 and CDR2 from the germline V gene are SQVTM and ANQGSEA. The CDR3 spans 13 residues. The CDR3 protein is CSAGQGWNQPQHF. CDR3 in DNA: TGCAGCGCTGGCCAGGGGTGGAATCAGCCCCAGCATTTT.

The rearrangement uses TRBV4-1 and TRBJ1-5, with D hard to call. This CDR3 is 13 amino acids long. The V end was cut by 0 bases, the J end by 9 bases, with 9 bases between. Germline V lookup: CDR1 MGHRA, CDR2 YSYEKL. This CDR3 reads CASSQDLQWPQHF. CDR3 nucleotides: TGCGCCAGCAGCCAAGACTTGCAGTGGCCCCAGCATTTT.

CDR3 residues: CASRGLPLRTGELFF. In DNA form, the CDR3 reads TGTGCCAGCAGAGGGCTGCCCCTTCGCACCGGGGAGCTGTTTTTT. This chain links TRBV6-1 with TRBJ2-2; the D is unclear. This CDR3 has 15 residues. The germline V and J ends were trimmed by 6 bases and 4 bases, with 15 bases remaining between them. Germline assignment: CDR1 MNHNS and CDR2 SASEGT.

This clonotype was recorded a few times. The chain links TRBV7-2 to TRBJ2-1; 11 bases are a match to TRBD2. Trimming took 4 bases from V and 7 from J; bases not matched to a gene: 3. Germline V CDR1 and CDR2: SGHTA, FQGNSA. CDR3 length: 14 amino acids. The CDR3 bases are TGTGCCAGCAGCTCCAGACTAGCGGGGAATGAGCAGTTCTTC. This codes for CASSSRLAGNEQFF. Combining the CDR3 with reference TRBV7-2 and TRBJ2-1 gives the whole variable domain GAGVSQSPSNKVTEKGKDVELRCDPISGHTALYWYRQSLGQGLEFLIYFQGNSAPDKSGLPSDRFSAERTGGSVSTLTIQRTQQEDSAVYLCASSSRLAGNEQFFGPGTRLTVL.

The V gene is TRBV7-2, the J gene TRBJ2-1; 8 bases agree with TRBD2. Germline assignment: CDR1 SGHTA and CDR2 FQGNSA. V gave up 1 base and J gave up 0 bases; unmatched junction bases: 2. This CDR3 has 16 residues. The DNA for the CDR3 is TGTGCCAGCAGCTTAGACGGGAGGGACTCCTACAATGAGCAGTTCTTC. Protein product: CASSLDGRDSYNEQFF.

V gene TRBV20-1 combines with J gene TRBJ1-1; 7 bases fit TRBD1. The trim removed 8 bases at V and 4 bases at J, leaving 7 bases unmatched. From germline, CDR1 is DFQATT and CDR2 SNEGSKA (reference sequence). The length of the CDR3 is 12 residues. CDR3 amino acids: CSPQGLSTEAFF. In DNA form, the CDR3 reads TGCAGTCCACAGGGGTTGAGCACTGAAGCTTTCTTT.

The rearrangement links TRBV12-3 or TRBV12-4 to TRBJ2-3; 9 nucleotides match TRBD2. J lost 3 bases, V lost 6 bases, and 7 bases had no gene match. This CDR3 is built from 15 residues. CDR3 nucleotides: TGTGCCAGCAGGGATGAGACTAGCGGAACAGATACGCAGTATTTT. Encoded protein: CASRDETSGTDTQYF.

Only one count was recorded for this clonotype. The J gene is TRBJ2-7, the V gene TRBV6-6, with D possibly being TRBD1 or TRBD2 (5 bases each). The CDR3 covers 13 residues. V lost 5 bases to trimming and J lost 2 bases, with 10 bases between them. CDR1 and CDR2 (germline): MNHNY, SVGAGI (reference sequence). The CDR3: CASSRGETYEQYF. The CDR3 DNA reads as TGTGCCAGCAGTAGAGGGGAGACCTACGAGCAGTACTTC.

This sequence joins TRBV28 and TRBJ2-7; TRBD2 matches at 10 bases. The V and J ends lost 7 bases and 0 bases, in that order; junction bases with no gene match: 18. This CDR3 contains 19 residues. Germline V CDR1 and CDR2: MDHEN, SYDVKM. The CDR3 sequence is CASTRLAGYLGGSSYEQYF. The CDR3 DNA reads as TGTGCCAGCACCAGACTAGCGGGTTACCTTGGGGGAAGCTCCTACGAGCAGTACTTC.

This clonotype was counted many times. The chain is built from TRBV11-1 and TRBJ1-1; D is unresolved. The V and J ends lost 5 bases and 0 bases respectively, with 7 bases between them. The CDR3 sequence is 13 residues long. Germline CDR1 reads SGHAT; CDR2 reads FQDESV (reference sequence). In DNA form, the CDR3 reads TGTGCCAGCAGCCCGGGCCTGAACACTGAAGCTTTCTTT. Residues: CASSPGLNTEAFF.

In this sample, this clonotype turned up a few times. The chain links TRBV6-6 to TRBJ2-1; 12 bases line up with TRBD2. The ends lost 8 bases at V and 7 bases at J; junction bases unmatched: 9. The CDR3 loop spans 15 amino acids. Germline V gives CDR1 MNHNY, CDR2 SVGAGI (reference sequence). The CDR3 DNA reads TGTGCCAGCCTTCAAGGGACTAGCGGGCGAAATGAGCAGTTCTTC. Its translation is CASLQGTSGRNEQFF.

V and J are TRBV27 and TRBJ2-7, with unresolved D. The CDR3 extends over 14 amino acids. V lost 3 bases and J lost 5, with 14 bases in between. Per the germline V gene, CDR1 is MNHEY and CDR2 is SMNVEV (reference sequence). The CDR3 bases are TGTGCCAGCAGTTTTATAGACCGCTTGGACGAGCAGTACTTC. Translated, it gives CASSFIDRLDEQYF.

Turning to this clonotype: A read error is possible here, since a much larger clone lies one base away. The conserved phenylalanine or tryptophan is not found at the CDR3 terminus, so this likely reflects a read error. The DNA of the CDR3 is TGTGCCAGCAGCACGCGGGGACCGGCCCACGAGCAGTACTCC. Protein product: CASSTRGPAHEQYS. This chain connects TRBV7-9 to TRBJ2-7, with a weak D call TRBD2 (6 bases). Per germline, CDR1 SEHNR and CDR2 FQNEAQ (reference sequence). The germline V and J ends were trimmed by 5 bases and 5 bases, with 16 bases remaining between them. CDR3 length equals 14 residues.

This clonotype has a handful of counts. The rearrangement uses TRBV7-2 and TRBJ1-2; TRBD1 aligns across 9 bases. V trimming: 4 bases; J trimming: 6 bases; junction bases outside the gene matches: 3. Germline CDR1 and CDR2: SGHTA and FQGNSA. There are 13 residues in the CDR3. The CDR3 DNA reads as TGTGCCAGCAGCTCCGGGACAGGGCATGGCTACACCTTC. Translating gives CASSSGTGHGYTF.

The chain links TRBV10-2 to TRBJ2-7, with unresolved D. The germline V gene has CDR1 WSHSY and CDR2 SAAADI. This CDR3 has 12 residues. Trimming took off 7 bases at V and 3 bases at J, with 10 bases between the two ends. The chain's CDR3 is CASTGAGYEQYF. CDR3 nucleotide sequence: TGCGCCAGCACAGGTGCAGGCTACGAGCAGTACTTC.

The chain carries TRBV27 and TRBJ2-5, with 7 bases matching TRBD2. The CDR3 has 12 residues. Germline CDR1 MNHEY, CDR2 SMNVEV (reference sequence). The V gene end was trimmed by 6 bases and the J gene end by 10 bases; junction bases not matched to a gene: 8. The chain's CDR3 is CASRAGRGDQYF. Here the CDR3 DNA reads TGTGCCAGCAGAGCGGGACGGGGGGACCAGTACTTC.

The chain links TRBV4-3 to TRBJ2-3, with TRBD2 matching 7 bases. Germline V CDR1 and CDR2: LGHNA, YSLEER. The CDR3 consists of 16 residues. The ends lost 4 bases at V and 6 bases at J; junction bases unmatched: 13. DNA for the CDR3: TGCGCCAGCAGCCCGACACCACTAGCGCCTAGGGATACGCAGTATTTT. Translation gives CASSPTPLAPRDTQYF.

This clonotype was found a few times. The CDR3 sequence: CSGGGNEQFF. The DNA for the CDR3 is TGCAGCGGGGGGGGTAATGAGCAGTTCTTC. The V call is TRBV29-1, the J call TRBJ2-1; 7 nucleotides line up with TRBD2. CDR3 size: 10 residues. Germline CDR1 reads SQVTM; CDR2 reads ANQGSEA. The V segment lost 7 bases and the J segment 7 bases; nucleotides outside the gene matches: 1.

The V gene is TRBV20-1, the J gene TRBJ2-7, with 9 nucleotides matching TRBD1. Germline CDR1 and CDR2: DFQATT and SNEGSKA (reference sequence). With V trimmed by 1 base and J by 1 base, 5 bases remained unmatched. This CDR3 spans 15 amino acids. The CDR3: CSARAADRGSYEQYF. The CDR3 DNA reads TGCAGTGCTAGAGCTGCGGACAGGGGATCCTACGAGCAGTACTTC.

The chain recombines TRBV24-1 with TRBJ2-3; 12 bases fit TRBD2. Trimming removed 0 bases from V and 4 bases from J; junction bases left unmatched: 7. This CDR3 contains 18 residues. Looked up from germline, CDR1 is KGHDR and CDR2 is SFDVKD. CDR3 in DNA: TGTGCCACCAGTGATTTGGGACAGACTAGCGGGAGATCAGATACGCAGTATTTT. Amino acid sequence: CATSDLGQTSGRSDTQYF.